Below are 16 T cell receptor beta chains sequenced from a single sample in a study of CD8 T cells in Susac syndrome. Random hexamers served to reverse transcribe roughly 0.45 to 1 ug RNA. MiXCR, applied by TCRdb to the immunoSEQ multiplex PCR reads, yields one record per CDR3 protein. This table has 400,000 to 550,000 distinct CDR3 sequences, about 85% appearing once. The sequenced sample consisted of CD8+ T cells from PBMCs. The receptors stem from a human donor with multiple sclerosis.

The rearrangement uses TRBV5-1 and TRBJ1-1, with TRBD1 as a possible D gene (6 bases). Trimming removed 2 bases from V and 2 bases from J, with 10 bases in between. The V gene's germline CDR1 is SGHRS and CDR2 YFSETQ. The CDR3 loop spans 14 amino acids. The CDR3 protein is CASSFRTANTEAFF. Written as DNA, the CDR3 is TGCGCCAGCAGCTTTCGGACAGCAAACACTGAAGCTTTCTTT.

CDR3 region: CAWSVWTGGVEGYTF. The DNA of the CDR3 is TGTGCCTGGAGTGTTTGGACAGGGGGAGTAGAAGGCTACACCTTC. The rearrangement uses TRBV30 and TRBJ1-2, with 10 bases that match TRBD1. CDR3 length: 15 residues. CDR1 GTSNPN and CDR2 SVGIG come from the germline V gene (reference sequence). V lost 0 bases, J lost 8 bases, and 9 bases stayed unmatched. The whole variable domain, remainder taken from reference TRBV30 and TRBJ1-2, is SQTIHQWPATLVQPVGSPLSLECTVEGTSNPNLYWYRQAAGRGLQLLFYSVGIGQISSEVPQNLSASRPQDRQFILSSKKLLLSDSGFYLCAWSVWTGGVEGYTFGSGTRLTVV.

This chain connects TRBV27 to TRBJ2-3; D unclear. This CDR3 spans 14 amino acids. V was shortened by 6 bases and J by 6 bases, with 16 bases between the two germline ends. Germline loops: CDR1 MNHEY, CDR2 SMNVEV (reference sequence). CDR3 in DNA: TGTGCCAGCAGCTACGGAGTAAGTCGGGATACGCAGTATTTT. Its translation is CASSYGVSRDTQYF.

V and J are TRBV7-9 and TRBJ2-7; TRBD1 is a possible D gene (7 bases). The CDR3 has 14 residues. V was cut by 2 bases and J by 3 bases, with 11 bases left in between. CDR1 SEHNR and CDR2 FQNEAQ come from the germline V gene (reference sequence). CDR3 region: CASSLQGEDYEQYF. Written as DNA, the CDR3 is TGTGCCAGCAGCTTACAGGGGGAGGACTACGAGCAGTACTTC.

CDR3 loop: CASSPVIGRGYGEQFF. In nucleotides, the CDR3 is TGTGCCAGCAGCCCAGTTATTGGCAGGGGGTACGGTGAGCAGTTCTTC. The rearrangement joins TRBV7-9 to TRBJ2-1; 7 bases align to TRBD1. V trimming: 5 bases; J trimming: 9 bases; junction bases outside the gene matches: 16. Germline V lookup: CDR1 SEHNR, CDR2 FQNEAQ (reference sequence). There are 16 residues in the CDR3.

About this clonotype: One end of the junction varies from germline; a read error may be responsible. The CDR3 spells CASSSSSNHPQHF. The CDR3 region has the DNA TGTGCCAGCAGTTCCAGTAGCAATCATCCCCAGCATTTT. V and J are TRBV6-2 or TRBV6-3 and TRBJ1-5; D gene uncertain. CDR1 MNHEY and CDR2 SVGEGT come from the germline V gene. The CDR3 has 13 residues.

The chain employs TRBV4-1 and TRBJ2-3; no clear D. Trimming stripped 4 bases from V and 0 bases from J, with 14 bases between. The CDR3 has 16 residues. CDR1 and CDR2 (germline): MGHRA, YSYEKL. The CDR3 region has the DNA TGCGCCAGCAGCCCCTCAGCGTCGATCAGCACAGATACGCAGTATTTT. As protein: CASSPSASISTDTQYF.

V usage is TRBV18 and J usage is TRBJ2-1; a possible D gene is TRBD2 (6 bases). Deletions cut 1 base from V and 3 bases from J, with 16 bases between. This CDR3 has 17 residues. Germline CDR1 reads KGHSH; CDR2 reads LQKENI. The CDR3 is CASSPRPGAGNYNEQFF. CDR3 coding DNA: TGTGCCAGCTCACCACGGCCCGGGGCGGGGAACTACAATGAGCAGTTCTTC.

The rearrangement joins TRBV27 to TRBJ2-3; D remains unclear. The CDR3 length is 12 residues. Trimming left V 10 bases short and J 4 bases short, with 12 bases between. Germline CDR1 and CDR2: MNHEY and SMNVEV (reference sequence). The CDR3 nucleotides are TGTGCCACCCAAGCGCTTCCAGATACGCAGTATTTT. Encoded protein: CATQALPDTQYF.

The chain links TRBV7-7 to TRBJ2-5; D possibly corresponds to TRBD2 (6 bases). There are 13 residues in the CDR3. The germline V gene encodes CDR1 SSHAT and CDR2 FNYEAQ (reference sequence). The V and J ends lost 1 base and 5 bases respectively, with 8 bases between them. The CDR3 DNA is TGTGCCAGCAGCTTAGGGGGGGATGAGACCCAGTACTTC. This translates into CASSLGGDETQYF.

The chain links TRBV7-6 to TRBJ1-4; 8 bases align to TRBD1. The CDR3 runs to 17 residues. J was trimmed by 0 bases and V by 5 bases; bases with no gene match: 8. The V gene's germline CDR1 is SGHVS and CDR2 FNYEAQ. The CDR3 protein is CASSPRQGTSTNEKLFF. The DNA of the CDR3 is TGTGCCAGCAGCCCTCGACAGGGGACCTCAACTAATGAAAAACTGTTTTTT.

The rearrangement uses TRBV14 and TRBJ2-1; D not resolved. V shed 8 bases and J shed 5 bases, with 13 bases lying between them. Germline CDR1 is SGHDN and CDR2 is FVKESK. The CDR3 extends over 13 amino acids. The CDR3 loop reads CASLETGDNEQFF. The CDR3 DNA reads as TGTGCCAGCCTTGAGACTGGGGACAATGAGCAGTTCTTC. The full variable domain, with the rest looked up from reference TRBV14 and TRBJ2-1, is EAGVTQFPSHSVIEKGQTVTLRCDPISGHDNLYWYRRVMGKEIKFLLHFVKESKQDESGMPNNRFLAERTGGTYSTLKVQPAELEDSGVYFCASLETGDNEQFFGPGTRLTVL.

The gene calls are TRBV6-1 and TRBJ1-1; no reliable D call. Trimming removed 6 bases from V and 1 base from J, with 9 bases in between. This CDR3 is 13 amino acids long. Germline-derived CDR1 and CDR2 are MNHNS and SASEGT. CDR3 protein: CASSENKNTEAFF. The CDR3, as DNA: TGTGCCAGCAGCGAGAACAAGAACACTGAAGCTTTCTTT.

V is TRBV7-6 and J is TRBJ2-2; the D is unclear. The CDR3 has 13 residues. Germline values: CDR1 SGHVS, CDR2 FNYEAQ. V lost 5 bases and J 6 bases, leaving 10 bases between the germline ends. CDR3 DNA: TGTGCCAGCAGCCCCTCACCGGCCGGGGAGCTGTTTTTT. Translation: CASSPSPAGELFF.

The chain joins TRBV12-3 or TRBV12-4 to TRBJ1-1; possible D gene TRBD1, 5 bases. Trimming removed 5 bases at V and 8 bases at J, with 12 bases between. This CDR3 contains 12 residues. The CDR3 here is CASSIPPGEAFF. The DNA of the CDR3 is TGTGCCAGCAGTATCCCGCCAGGGGAAGCTTTCTTT.

The gene calls are TRBV3-1 and TRBJ2-5, with 9 bases matching TRBD2. The CDR3 loop spans 18 amino acids. V lost 1 base and J lost 2; bases outside the gene matches: 11. CDR1 and CDR2 (germline): LGHDT, YNNKEL (reference sequence). The CDR3 reads CASSQGLAGPLQQETQYF. Written as DNA, the CDR3 is TGTGCCAGCAGCCAAGGTCTAGCGGGACCTCTACAACAAGAGACCCAGTACTTC.